This T cell receptor (beta chain) emerged from a study of blood T cell repertoires in COVID-19. Germline V gene lookup returns CDR1 LNHDA and CDR2 SQIVND (reference sequence). Trimming removed 5 bases from V and 5 bases from J; junction bases left unmatched: 4. CDR3 length: 14 residues. The repertoire was sequenced with immunoSEQ multiplex PCR; TCRdb's copy has only in-frame clones and lacks some. The sample has 250,000 to 350,000 clones; around 90% are singletons. V is TRBV19 and J is TRBJ2-1, with TRBD2 identical over 9 bases. The sequenced sample consisted of peripheral blood. The receptor was isolated from a woman in her 30s with COVID-19, enrolled during active disease. CDR3 residues: CASSYRTSDNEQFF. The CDR3 nucleotides are TGTGCCAGTAGTTACCGGACTAGCGACAATGAGCAGTTCTTC.